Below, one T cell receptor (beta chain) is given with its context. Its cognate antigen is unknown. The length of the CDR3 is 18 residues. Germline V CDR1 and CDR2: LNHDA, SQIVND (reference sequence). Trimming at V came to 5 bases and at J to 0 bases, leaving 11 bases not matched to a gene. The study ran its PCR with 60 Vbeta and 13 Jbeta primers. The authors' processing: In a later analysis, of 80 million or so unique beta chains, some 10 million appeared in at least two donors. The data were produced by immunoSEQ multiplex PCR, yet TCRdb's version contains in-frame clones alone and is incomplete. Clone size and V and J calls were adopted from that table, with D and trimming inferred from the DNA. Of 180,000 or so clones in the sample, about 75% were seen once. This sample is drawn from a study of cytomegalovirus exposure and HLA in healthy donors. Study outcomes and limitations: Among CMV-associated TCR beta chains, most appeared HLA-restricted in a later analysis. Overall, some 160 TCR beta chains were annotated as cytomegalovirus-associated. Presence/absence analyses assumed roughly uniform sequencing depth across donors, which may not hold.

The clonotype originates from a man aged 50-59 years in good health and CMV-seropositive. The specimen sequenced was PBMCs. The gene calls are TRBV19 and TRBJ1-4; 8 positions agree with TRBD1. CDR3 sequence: CASSPRTGWSSTNEKLFF. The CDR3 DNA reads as TGTGCCAGTAGTCCGCGGACAGGGTGGAGTTCAACTAATGAAAAACTGTTTTTT.